This TCR beta chain was obtained from a study of blood T cell repertoires in COVID-19. Unmatched junction bases numbered 2, after V lost 0 bases and J lost 5 bases. Germline loops: CDR1 SGHRS, CDR2 YFSETQ. The CDR3 is 15 residues long. TCRdb's table, derived via immunoSEQ multiplex PCR, lists solely in-frame clones and lacks some. Of over 100,000 clones listed, around 80% were seen once; the top ten hold 3% to 4.5%. The chain has TRBV5-1 and TRBJ2-3; TRBD2 matches at 11 bases. Sequencing input: peripheral blood. This TCR came from an elderly woman with acute or convalescent COVID-19. CDR3 protein: CASSLAGTSGDTQYF. The CDR3 DNA is TGCGCCAGCAGCTTGGCCGGGACTAGCGGAGATACGCAGTATTTT.